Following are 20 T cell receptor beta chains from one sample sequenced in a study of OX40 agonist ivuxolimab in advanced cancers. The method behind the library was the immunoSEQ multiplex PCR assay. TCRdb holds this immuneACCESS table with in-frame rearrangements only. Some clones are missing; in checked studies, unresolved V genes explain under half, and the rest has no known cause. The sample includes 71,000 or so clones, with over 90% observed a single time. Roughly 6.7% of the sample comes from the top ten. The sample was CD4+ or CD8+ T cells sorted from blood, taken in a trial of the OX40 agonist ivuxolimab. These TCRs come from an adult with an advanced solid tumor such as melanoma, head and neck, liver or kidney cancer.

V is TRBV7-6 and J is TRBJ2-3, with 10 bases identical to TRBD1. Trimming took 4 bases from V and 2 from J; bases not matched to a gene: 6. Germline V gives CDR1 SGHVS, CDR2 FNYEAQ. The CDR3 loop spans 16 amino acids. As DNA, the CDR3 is TGTGCCAGCAGCTGGACAGGGGGTTATGTCACAGATACGCAGTATTTT. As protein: CASSWTGGYVTDTQYF.

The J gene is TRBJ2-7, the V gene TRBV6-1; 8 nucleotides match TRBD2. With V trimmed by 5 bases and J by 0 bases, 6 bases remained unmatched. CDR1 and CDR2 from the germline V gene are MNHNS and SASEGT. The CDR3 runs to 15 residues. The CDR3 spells CASSLAGLDSYEQYF. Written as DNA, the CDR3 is TGTGCCAGCAGTTTAGCGGGGTTGGACTCCTACGAGCAGTACTTC.

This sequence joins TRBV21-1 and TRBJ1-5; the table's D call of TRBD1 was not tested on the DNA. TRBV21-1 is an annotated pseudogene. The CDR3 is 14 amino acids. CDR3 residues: CASSDSYINQPQHF. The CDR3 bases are TGTGCCAGCTCCGACAGCTACATCAATCAGCCCCAGCATTTT.

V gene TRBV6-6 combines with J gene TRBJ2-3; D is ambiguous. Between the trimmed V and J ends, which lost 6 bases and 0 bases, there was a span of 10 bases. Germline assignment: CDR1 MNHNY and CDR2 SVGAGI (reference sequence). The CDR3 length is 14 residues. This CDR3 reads CASRYLDSTDTQYF. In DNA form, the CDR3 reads TGTGCCAGCAGATACCTAGATAGCACAGATACGCAGTATTTT.

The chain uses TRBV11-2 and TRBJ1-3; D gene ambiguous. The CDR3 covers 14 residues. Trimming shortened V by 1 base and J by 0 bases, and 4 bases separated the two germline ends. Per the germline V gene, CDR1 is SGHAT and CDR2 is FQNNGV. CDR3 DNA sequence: TGTGCCAGCAGCTTAGTAGGCTCTGGAAACACCATATATTTT. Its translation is CASSLVGSGNTIYF.

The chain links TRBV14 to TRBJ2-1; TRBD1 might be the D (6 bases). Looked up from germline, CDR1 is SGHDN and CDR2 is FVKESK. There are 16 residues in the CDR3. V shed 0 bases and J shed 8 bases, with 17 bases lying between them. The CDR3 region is CASSQESGQGRHEQFF. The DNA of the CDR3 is TGTGCCAGCAGCCAAGAATCGGGACAAGGGAGACATGAGCAGTTCTTC.

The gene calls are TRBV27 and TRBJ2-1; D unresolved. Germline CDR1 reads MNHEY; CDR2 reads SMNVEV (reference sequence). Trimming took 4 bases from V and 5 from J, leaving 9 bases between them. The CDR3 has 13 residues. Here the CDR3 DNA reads TGTGCCAGCAGTTCCGAGGATGACAATGAGCAGTTCTTC. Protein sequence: CASSSEDDNEQFF.

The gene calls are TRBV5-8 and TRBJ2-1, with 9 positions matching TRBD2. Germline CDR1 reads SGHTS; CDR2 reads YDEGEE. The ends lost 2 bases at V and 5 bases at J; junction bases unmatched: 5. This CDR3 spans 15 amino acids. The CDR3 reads CASSLGLAGNNEQFF. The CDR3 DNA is TGTGCCAGCAGCTTAGGTCTAGCGGGAAACAATGAGCAGTTCTTC.

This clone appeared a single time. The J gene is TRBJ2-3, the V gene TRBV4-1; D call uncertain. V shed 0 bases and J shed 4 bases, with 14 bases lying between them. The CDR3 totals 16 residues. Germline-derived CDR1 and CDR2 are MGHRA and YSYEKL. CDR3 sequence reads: CASSQEAILGADTQYF. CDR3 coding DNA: TGCGCCAGCAGCCAAGAGGCCATCCTGGGCGCAGATACGCAGTATTTT.

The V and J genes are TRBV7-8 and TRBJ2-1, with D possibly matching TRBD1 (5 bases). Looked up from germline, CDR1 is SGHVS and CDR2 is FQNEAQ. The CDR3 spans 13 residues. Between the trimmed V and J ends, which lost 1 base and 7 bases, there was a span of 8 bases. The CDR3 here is CASSLGTWNEQFF. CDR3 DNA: TGTGCCAGCAGCTTAGGGACATGGAATGAGCAGTTCTTC.

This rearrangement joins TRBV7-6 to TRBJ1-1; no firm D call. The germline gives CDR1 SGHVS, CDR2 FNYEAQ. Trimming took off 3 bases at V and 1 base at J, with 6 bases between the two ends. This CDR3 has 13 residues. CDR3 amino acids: CASSLGRNTEAFF. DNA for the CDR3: TGTGCCAGCAGCTTGGGAAGGAACACTGAAGCTTTCTTT.

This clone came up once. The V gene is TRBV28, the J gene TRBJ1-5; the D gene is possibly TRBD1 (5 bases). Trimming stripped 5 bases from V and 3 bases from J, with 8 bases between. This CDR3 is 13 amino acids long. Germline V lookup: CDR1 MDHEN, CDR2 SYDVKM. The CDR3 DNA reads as TGTGCCAGCAGTCGACAGCACAATCAGCCCCAGCATTTT. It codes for CASSRQHNQPQHF.

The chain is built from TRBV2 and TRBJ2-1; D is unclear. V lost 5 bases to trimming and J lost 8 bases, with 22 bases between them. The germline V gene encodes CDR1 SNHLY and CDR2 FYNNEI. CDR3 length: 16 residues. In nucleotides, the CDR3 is TGTGCCAGCAGTACAAATGTTGGAGACCCGACGCATGAGCAGTTCTTC. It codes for CASSTNVGDPTHEQFF.

In nucleotides, the CDR3 is TGTGCCAGTAGTATATGGACTAGCGGGACATCCACAGATACGCAGTATTTT. Its protein product is CASSIWTSGTSTDTQYF. The chain uses TRBV19 and TRBJ2-3, with 12 bases identical to TRBD2. The CDR3 sequence is 17 residues long. The V gene end was trimmed by 2 bases and the J gene end by 2 bases; junction bases not matched to a gene: 5. Per germline, CDR1 LNHDA and CDR2 SQIVND (reference sequence).

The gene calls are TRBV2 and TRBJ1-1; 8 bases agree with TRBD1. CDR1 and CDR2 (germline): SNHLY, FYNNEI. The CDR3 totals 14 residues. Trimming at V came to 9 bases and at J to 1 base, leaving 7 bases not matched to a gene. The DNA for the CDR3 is TGTGCCAGAAGTTCAGGGGGCTCGAACACTGAAGCTTTCTTT. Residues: CARSSGGSNTEAFF.

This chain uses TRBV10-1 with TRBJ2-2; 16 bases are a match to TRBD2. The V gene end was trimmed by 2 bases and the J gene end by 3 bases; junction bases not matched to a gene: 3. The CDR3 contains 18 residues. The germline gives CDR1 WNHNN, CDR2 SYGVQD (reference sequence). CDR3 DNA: TGCGCCAGCAGTGAGGGGACTAGCGGGAGGGCCGACACCGGGGAGCTGTTTTTT. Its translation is CASSEGTSGRADTGELFF.

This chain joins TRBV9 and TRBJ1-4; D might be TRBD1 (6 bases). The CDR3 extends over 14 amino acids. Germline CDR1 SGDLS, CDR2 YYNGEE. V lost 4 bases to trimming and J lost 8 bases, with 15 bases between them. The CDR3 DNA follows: TGTGCCAGCAGCACGACAGGTTCTGGGGAAAAACTGTTTTTT. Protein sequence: CASSTTGSGEKLFF.

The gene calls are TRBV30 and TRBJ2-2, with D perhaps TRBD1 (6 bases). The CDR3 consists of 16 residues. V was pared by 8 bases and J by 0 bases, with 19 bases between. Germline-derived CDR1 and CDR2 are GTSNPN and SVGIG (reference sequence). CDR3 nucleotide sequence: TGTGCCCGAGAAACTGCACAGGGTACGAACACCGGGGAGCTGTTTTTT. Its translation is CARETAQGTNTGELFF.

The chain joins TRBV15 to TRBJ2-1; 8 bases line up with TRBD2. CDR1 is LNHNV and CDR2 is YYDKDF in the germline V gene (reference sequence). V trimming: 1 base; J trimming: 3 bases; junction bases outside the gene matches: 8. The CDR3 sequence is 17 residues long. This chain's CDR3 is CATSRAFLTSGYNEQFF. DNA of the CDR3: TGTGCCACCAGCAGAGCTTTTCTCACTAGCGGCTACAATGAGCAGTTCTTC.

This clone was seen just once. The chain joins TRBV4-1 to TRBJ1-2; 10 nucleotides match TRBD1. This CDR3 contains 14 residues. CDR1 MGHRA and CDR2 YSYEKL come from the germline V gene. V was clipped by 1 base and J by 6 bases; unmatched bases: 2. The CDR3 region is CASSQAGQGDGYTF. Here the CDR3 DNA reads TGCGCCAGCAGCCAAGCTGGACAGGGGGATGGCTACACCTTC.